This is a list of T cell receptor beta chains from one sample in a study of T cells in Graves' hyperthyroidism and ophthalmopathy. TCRdb fed the multiplex PCR reads into MiXCR, producing one record per CDR3 protein. Here the sample spans roughly 570,000 distinct CDR3 sequences, approximately 44% being singletons. Sequencing input: peripheral blood or thyroid tissue (not recorded which). These receptors were taken from an adult woman with Graves' disease, either hyperthyroidism or ophthalmopathy (not recorded which). CDR3s include the opening cysteine and the closing phenylalanine or tryptophan.

15,TRBV7-3,TRBJ2-7,CASSVESDSSREQYF
15,TRBV6-5,TRBJ1-2,CASSLSDSPSAGYTF
14,TRBV24-1,TRBJ1-2,CATSDFRRHYGYTF
23,TRBV7-3,TRBJ1-6,CASSFRAGQGPFPLSSYNSPLHF
16,TRBV10-3,TRBJ2-3,CAISGVASGDTDTQYF
16,TRBV20-1,TRBJ1-6,CSAIGLGGQYNSPLHF
12,TRBV20-1,TRBJ1-1,CSLAPGNTEAFF
13,TRBV7-9,TRBJ1-1,CASSPRDTTEAFF
15,TRBV5-4,TRBJ2-5,CASSLGPSGVETQYF
15,TRBV11-1,TRBJ1-1,CASSGQGAEDTEAFF
17,TRBV11-2,TRBJ2-5,CASSLGVTSGGAETQYF
16,TRBV7-8,TRBJ2-7,CASSLRSGIIAYEQYF
14,TRBV7-6,TRBJ2-7,CAGLGSSRSYEQYF
21,TRBV7-3,TRBJ2-6,CASSLRQGGSPLHFGANVLTF
15,TRBV25-1,TRBJ2-7,CACSARDMELAEQYF
17,TRBV20-1,TRBJ1-1,CSASFPTNSHMNTEAFF
11,TRBV7-2,TRBJ1-3,CAPYPGNTIYF
15,TRBV29-1,TRBJ2-5,CSVGGLAGGWETQYF
15,TRBV7-2,TRBJ1-6,CASSVPGQGESPLHF
14,TRBV5-1,TRBJ2-7,CASSLRADAYEQYF
16,TRBV20-1,TRBJ1-2,CSAQPPGQGGYHGYTF
16,TRBV10-3,TRBJ2-5,CATRAEAGKAPETQYF
11,TRBV29-1,TRBJ1-3,CSANGGNTIYF
15,TRBV5-1,TRBJ2-7,CASRFSTGWTYEQYF
13,TRBV20-1,TRBJ1-4,CSAKGQGDEKLFF
15,TRBV5-1,TRBJ2-7,CASSLGQTGDYEQYF
14,TRBV5-1,TRBJ2-5,CTSRRQADAETQYF
15,TRBV10-3,TRBJ2-7,CAISDPDRGSHEQYF
10,TRBV19,TRBJ1-1,CSSGGRRAFF
12,TRBV20-1,TRBJ1-5,CSARDDNQPQHF
11,TRBV10-2,TRBJ2-7,CASTQSREQYF
21,TRBV5-6,TRBJ1-1,CASSRWGPGLTYMSGNTEAFF
14,TRBV20-1,TRBJ2-1,CSADGETGVTEQFF